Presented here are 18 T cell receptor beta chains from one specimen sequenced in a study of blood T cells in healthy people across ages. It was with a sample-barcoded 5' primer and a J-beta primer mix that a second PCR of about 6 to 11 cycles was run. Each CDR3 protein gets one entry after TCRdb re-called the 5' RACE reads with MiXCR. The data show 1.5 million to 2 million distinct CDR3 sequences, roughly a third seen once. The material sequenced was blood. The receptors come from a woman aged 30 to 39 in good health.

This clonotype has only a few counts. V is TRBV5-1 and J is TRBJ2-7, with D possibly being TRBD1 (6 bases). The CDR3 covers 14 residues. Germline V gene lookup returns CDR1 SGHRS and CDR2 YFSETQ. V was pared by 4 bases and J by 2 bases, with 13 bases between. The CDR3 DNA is TGCGCCAGCAGCATACCGGACAGAGCCTACGAGCAGTACTTC. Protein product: CASSIPDRAYEQYF.

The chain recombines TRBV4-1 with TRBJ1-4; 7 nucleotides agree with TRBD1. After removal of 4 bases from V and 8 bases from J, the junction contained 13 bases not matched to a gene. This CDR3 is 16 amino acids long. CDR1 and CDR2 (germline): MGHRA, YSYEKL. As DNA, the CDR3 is TGCGCCAGCAGCCTGTCTAGGGGGCAAGGTGGGGAAAAACTGTTTTTT. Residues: CASSLSRGQGGEKLFF.

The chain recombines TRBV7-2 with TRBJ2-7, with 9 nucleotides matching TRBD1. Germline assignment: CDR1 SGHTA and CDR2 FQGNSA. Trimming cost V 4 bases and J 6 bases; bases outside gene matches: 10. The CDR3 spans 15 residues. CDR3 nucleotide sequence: TGTGCCAGCAGCTATCCGGACAGGGGAGAACTCGAGCAGTACTTC. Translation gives CASSYPDRGELEQYF.

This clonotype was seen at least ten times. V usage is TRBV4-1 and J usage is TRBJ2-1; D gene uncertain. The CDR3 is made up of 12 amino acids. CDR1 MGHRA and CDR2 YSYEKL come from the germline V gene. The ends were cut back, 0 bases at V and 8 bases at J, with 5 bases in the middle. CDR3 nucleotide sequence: TGCGCCAGCAGCCAAGAGGGATATGAGCAGTTCTTC. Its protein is CASSQEGYEQFF.

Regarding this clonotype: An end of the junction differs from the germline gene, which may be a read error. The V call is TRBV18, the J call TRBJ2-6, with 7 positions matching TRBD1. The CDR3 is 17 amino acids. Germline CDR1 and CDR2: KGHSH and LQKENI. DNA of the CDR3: TGTGCCAGCCCACCAACGGGACAGCACTCTGGGGCCAACGTCCTGACTTTC. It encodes CASPPTGQHSGANVLTF.

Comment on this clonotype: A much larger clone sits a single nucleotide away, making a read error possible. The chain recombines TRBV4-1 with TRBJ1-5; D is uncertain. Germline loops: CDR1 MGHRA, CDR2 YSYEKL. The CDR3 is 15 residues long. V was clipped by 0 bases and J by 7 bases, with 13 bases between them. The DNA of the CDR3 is TGCGCCAGCAGCCAAGATAGGGTAGGGCCCCAGCCCCAGCATTTT. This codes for CASSQDRVGPQPQHF.

CDR3 nucleotide sequence: TGTGCCAGCATCCGGACTAGCGGCTCCTACAATGAGCAGTTCTTC. Translation: CASIRTSGSYNEQFF. V and J are TRBV2 and TRBJ2-1; 10 bases map to TRBD2. The CDR3 runs to 15 residues. Germline-derived CDR1 and CDR2 are SNHLY and FYNNEI. V lost 7 bases to trimming and J lost 0 bases; unmatched junction nucleotides: 3.

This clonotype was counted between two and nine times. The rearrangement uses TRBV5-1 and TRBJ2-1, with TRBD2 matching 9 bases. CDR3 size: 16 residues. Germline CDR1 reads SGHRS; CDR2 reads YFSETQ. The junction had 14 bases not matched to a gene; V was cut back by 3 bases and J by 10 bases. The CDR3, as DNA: TGCGCCAGCAGCTCGGATCCGGGACTAGCAGGGCAGGAGCAGTTCTTC. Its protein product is CASSSDPGLAGQEQFF. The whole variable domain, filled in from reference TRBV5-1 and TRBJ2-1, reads KAGVTQTPRYLIKTRGQQVTLSCSPISGHRSVSWYQQTPGQGLQFLFEYFSETQRNKGNFPGRFSGRQFSNSRSEMNVSTLELGDSALYLCASSSDPGLAGQEQFFGPGTRLTVL.

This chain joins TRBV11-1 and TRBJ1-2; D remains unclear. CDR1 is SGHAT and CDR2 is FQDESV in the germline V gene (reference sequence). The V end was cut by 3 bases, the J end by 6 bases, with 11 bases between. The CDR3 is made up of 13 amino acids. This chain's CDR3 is CASSFPGNNGYTF. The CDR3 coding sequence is TGTGCCAGCAGCTTCCCTGGGAACAATGGCTACACCTTC.

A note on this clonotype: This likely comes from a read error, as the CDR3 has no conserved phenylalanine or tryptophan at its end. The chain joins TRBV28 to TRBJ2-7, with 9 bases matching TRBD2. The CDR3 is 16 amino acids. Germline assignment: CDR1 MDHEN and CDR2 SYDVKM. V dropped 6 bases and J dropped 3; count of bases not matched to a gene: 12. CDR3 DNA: TGTGCCAGCAGCCTGGGGCTAGCGGGGCGCTGCTACGAGCAGTACATC. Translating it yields CASSLGLAGRCYEQYI.

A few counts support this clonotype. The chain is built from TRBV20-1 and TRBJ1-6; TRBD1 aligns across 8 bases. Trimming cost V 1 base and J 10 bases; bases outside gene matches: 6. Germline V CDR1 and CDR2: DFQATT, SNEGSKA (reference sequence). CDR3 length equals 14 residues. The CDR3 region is CSARGDRWNSPLHF. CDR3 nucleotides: TGCAGTGCTAGAGGGGACAGGTGGAACTCACCCCTCCACTTT.

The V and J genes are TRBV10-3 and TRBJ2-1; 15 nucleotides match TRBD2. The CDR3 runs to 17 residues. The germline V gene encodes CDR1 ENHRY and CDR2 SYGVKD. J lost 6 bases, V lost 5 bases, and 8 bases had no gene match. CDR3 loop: CAISNPGLAGGGNEQFF. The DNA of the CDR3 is TGTGCCATCAGTAACCCGGGACTAGCGGGGGGTGGCAATGAGCAGTTCTTC.

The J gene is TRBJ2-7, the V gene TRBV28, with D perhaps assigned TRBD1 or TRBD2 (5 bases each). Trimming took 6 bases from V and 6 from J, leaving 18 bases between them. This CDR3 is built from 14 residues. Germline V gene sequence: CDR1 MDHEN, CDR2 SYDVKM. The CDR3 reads CASSLVGEGSEQYF. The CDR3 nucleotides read TGTGCCAGCAGCCTTGTGGGCGAGGGGAGCGAGCAGTACTTC. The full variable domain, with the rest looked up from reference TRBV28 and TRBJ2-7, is DVKVTQSSRYLVKRTGEKVFLECVQDMDHENMFWYRQDPGLGLRLIYFSYDVKMKEKGDIPEGYSVSREKKERFSLILESASTNQTSMYLCASSLVGEGSEQYFGPGTRLTVT.

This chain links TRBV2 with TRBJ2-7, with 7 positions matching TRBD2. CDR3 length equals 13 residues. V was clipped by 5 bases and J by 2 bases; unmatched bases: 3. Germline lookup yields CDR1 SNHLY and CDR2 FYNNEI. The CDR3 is CASSKRGAYEQYF. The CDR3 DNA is TGTGCCAGCAGTAAGCGGGGAGCCTACGAGCAGTACTTC.

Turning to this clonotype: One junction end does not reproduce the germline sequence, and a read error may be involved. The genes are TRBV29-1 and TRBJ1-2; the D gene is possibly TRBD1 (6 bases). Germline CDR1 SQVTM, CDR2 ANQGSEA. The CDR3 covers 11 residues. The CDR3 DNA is TGCAGCGTTGGAAGGGGGGGTGGCTGCACCTTC. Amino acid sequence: CSVGRGGGCTF.

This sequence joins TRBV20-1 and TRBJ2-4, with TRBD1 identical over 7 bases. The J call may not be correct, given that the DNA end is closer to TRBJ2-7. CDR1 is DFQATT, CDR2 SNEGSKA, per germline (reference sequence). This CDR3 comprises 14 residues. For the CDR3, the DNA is TGCAGTGCTAGTACGGCAGGGGGTGGCTACGAGCAGTACTTC. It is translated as CSASTAGGGYEQYF.

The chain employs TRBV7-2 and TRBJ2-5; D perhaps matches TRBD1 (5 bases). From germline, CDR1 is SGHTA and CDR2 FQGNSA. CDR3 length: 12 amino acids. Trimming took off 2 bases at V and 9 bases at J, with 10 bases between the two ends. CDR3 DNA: TGTGCCAGCAGCTTATCCCAGGGTCCCCAGTACTTC. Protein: CASSLSQGPQYF.

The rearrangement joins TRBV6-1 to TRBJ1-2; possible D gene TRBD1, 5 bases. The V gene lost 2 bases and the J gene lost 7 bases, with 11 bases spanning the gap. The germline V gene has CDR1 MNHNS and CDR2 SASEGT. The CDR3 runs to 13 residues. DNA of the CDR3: TGTGCCAGCAGTGAATGGGGGGTTCTTGGCTACACCTTC. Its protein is CASSEWGVLGYTF.